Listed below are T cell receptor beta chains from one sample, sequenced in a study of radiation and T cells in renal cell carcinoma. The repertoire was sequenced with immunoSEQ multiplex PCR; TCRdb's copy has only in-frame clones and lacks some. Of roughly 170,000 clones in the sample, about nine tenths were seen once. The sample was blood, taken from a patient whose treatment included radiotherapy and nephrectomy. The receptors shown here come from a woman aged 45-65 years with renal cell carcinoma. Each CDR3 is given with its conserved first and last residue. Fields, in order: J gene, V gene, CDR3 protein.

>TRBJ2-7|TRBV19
CASSRGETAGGEQYF
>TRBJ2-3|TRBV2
CASRGLLTDTQYF
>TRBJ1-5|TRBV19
CASSSLVGSNQPQHF
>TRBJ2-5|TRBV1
CTSSQEREMKETQYF
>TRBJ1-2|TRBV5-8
CASSLRFEKEGGYTF
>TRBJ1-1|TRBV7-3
CASSLTMDGNTEAFF
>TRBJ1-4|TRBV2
CASSEAQGTNEKLFF
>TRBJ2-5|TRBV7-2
CASNLMAGGQETQYF
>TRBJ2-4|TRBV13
CASSSHANPGTGGLDIQYF
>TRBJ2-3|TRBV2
CASSLTEQVPYF
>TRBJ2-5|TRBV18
CASSRGQDWETQYF
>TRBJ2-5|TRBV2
CASSDLVGGMETQYF
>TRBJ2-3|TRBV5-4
CASSRAGTTDTQYF
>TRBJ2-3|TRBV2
CASSELAEPDTQYF
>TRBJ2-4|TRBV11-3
CASSGEVTGPHF
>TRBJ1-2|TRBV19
CASTPEGVGGYTF
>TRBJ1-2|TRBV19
CASSIAIGANYGYTF
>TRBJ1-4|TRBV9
CASSVGDATNEKLFF
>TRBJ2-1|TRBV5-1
CASNSLNVINEQFF
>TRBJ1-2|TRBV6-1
CASSELGQGFGYTF
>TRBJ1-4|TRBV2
CASSDGQGGEKLFF
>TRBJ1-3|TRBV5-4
CASSPGGVMSGNTIYF
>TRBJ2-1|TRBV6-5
CASSYGTSGTNEQFF
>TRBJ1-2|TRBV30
CAWTSEGNYGYTF
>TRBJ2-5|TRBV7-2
CASSWDYQETQYF
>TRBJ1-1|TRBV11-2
CASSFRQGSAEAFF
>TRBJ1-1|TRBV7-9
CASSPPGAGTGPEAFF